What follows describes a single T cell receptor (beta chain). This sample is drawn from a study of blood T cell repertoires in COVID-19. Generated by immunoSEQ multiplex PCR, the TCRdb table keeps only in-frame clones and is missing some. The sample includes 50,000 to 75,000 clones, over 65% of them seen just once. This clonotype was obtained from a man aged 80 or over with active or convalescent COVID-19. Material: peripheral blood.

CDR3 DNA sequence: TGTGCCAGCAGAAAAAATGTCTGGGACAGGGGTTTTTCCGGGGAGCTGTTTTTT. It encodes CASRKNVWDRGFSGELFF. The chain couples TRBV11-2 to TRBJ2-2; 10 nucleotides agree with TRBD1. The junction had 16 bases not matched to a gene; V was cut back by 6 bases and J by 6 bases. Germline values: CDR1 SGHAT, CDR2 FQNNGV. The CDR3 length is 18 residues.